What follows are 17 T cell receptor beta chains derived from one specimen sequenced in a study of Ad26.COV2.S vaccination and SARS-CoV-2 variants. Sequenced by immunoSEQ multiplex PCR; TCRdb stores in-frame clones only, minus some. In the table there are around 350,000 clones, approximately 90% of which are singletons. The sequencing used peripheral blood, collected after recovery from COVID-19. These receptors all stem from a human donor who had recovered from COVID-19.

The rearrangement uses TRBV2 and TRBJ1-5; D uncertain. From germline, CDR1 is SNHLY and CDR2 FYNNEI. The CDR3 totals 14 residues. Trimming took 4 bases from V and 3 from J, leaving 10 bases between them. CDR3 sequence (DNA): TGTGCCAGCAGTGCTGGACGCCTCAATCAGCCCCAGCATTTT. It specifies CASSAGRLNQPQHF.

Note on this clone: The junction does not match germline at one end; this may be a read error. The V call is TRBV9, the J call TRBJ1-1, with TRBD1 matching over 7 bases. This CDR3 comprises 16 residues. Germline-derived CDR1 and CDR2 are SGDLS and YYNGEE. CDR3 coding DNA: TGTGCCAGCAGCGTAGCCAGACAGGGATTGAAGACTGAAGCTTTCTTT. Translation gives CASSVARQGLKTEAFF.

This clone came up once. The rearrangement joins TRBV29-1 to TRBJ2-7, with unresolved D. The germline gives CDR1 SQVTM, CDR2 ANQGSEA. The CDR3 totals 13 residues. The V end was cut by 0 bases, the J end by 2 bases, with 8 bases between. CDR3 DNA sequence: TGCAGCGTTGAAGAGGATACCCCCTACGAGCAGTACTTC. Translation gives CSVEEDTPYEQYF.

J is TRBJ1-2 and V is TRBV6-2 or TRBV6-3, with 7 bases lining up with TRBD1. Germline V gene data show CDR1 as MNHEY and CDR2 as SVGEGT. J lost 9 bases, V lost 4 bases, and 5 bases had no gene match. This CDR3 has 12 residues. CDR3 coding DNA: TGTGCCAGCAGTTTGCGACAGGGAAGCTACACCTTC. Protein sequence: CASSLRQGSYTF.

The chain is built from TRBV6-5 and TRBJ2-5; 8 bases align to TRBD1. The CDR3 spans 15 residues. V shed 6 bases and J 0 bases; nucleotides not matched to a gene: 6. CDR1 MNHEY and CDR2 SVGAGI come from the germline V gene. CDR3 sequence reads: CASSYRGIYQETQYF. CDR3 nucleotide sequence: TGTGCCAGCAGCTACAGGGGGATCTACCAAGAGACCCAGTACTTC.

For this clone: With a much larger clone just one base away, this may be a read error. The same CDR3 can be traced to other DNA sequences in this sample. This chain links TRBV2 with TRBJ1-2; no firm D call. CDR3 length equals 13 residues. V lost 2 bases and J lost 3, with 7 bases in between. Germline V gene lookup returns CDR1 SNHLY and CDR2 FYNNEI. This chain's CDR3 is CASSERPDYGYTF. The CDR3 coding sequence is TGTGCCAGCAGTGAACGCCCGGACTATGGCTACACCTTC. Filled out from reference TRBV2 and TRBJ1-2, the complete variable domain reads EPEVTQTPSHQVTQMGQEVILRCVPISNHLYFYWYRQILGQKVEFLVSFYNNEISEKSEIFDDQFSVERPDGSNFTLKIRSTKLEDSAMYFCASSERPDYGYTFGSGTRLTVV.

This chain uses TRBV2 with TRBJ1-1; tentatively, D is TRBD1 (5 bases). CDR3 length equals 14 residues. V lost 4 bases and J 5 bases, leaving 14 bases between the germline ends. CDR1 and CDR2 from the germline V gene are SNHLY and FYNNEI. CDR3 DNA: TGTGCCAGCAGTGGAGCCCCCGGGGGGACTGAAGCTTTCTTT. Amino acids: CASSGAPGGTEAFF. Looking up the rest from reference TRBV2 and TRBJ1-1 gives the full variable domain: EPEVTQTPSHQVTQMGQEVILRCVPISNHLYFYWYRQILGQKVEFLVSFYNNEISEKSEIFDDQFSVERPDGSNFTLKIRSTKLEDSAMYFCASSGAPGGTEAFFGQGTRLTVV.

This clone appeared once. The rearrangement uses TRBV29-1 and TRBJ2-3; maybe TRBD2 (6 bases). V was clipped by 4 bases and J by 3 bases, with 11 bases between them. Germline-derived CDR1 and CDR2 are SQVTM and ANQGSEA. This CDR3 region has 13 residues. CDR3 coding DNA: TGCAGCGTTGGCGGGATGATGACAGATACGCAGTATTTT. Residues: CSVGGMMTDTQYF.

V is TRBV9 and J is TRBJ2-1; 12 bases fit TRBD2. The CDR3 totals 15 residues. Trimming removed 3 bases from V and 5 bases from J; junction bases left unmatched: 3. Germline CDR1 SGDLS, CDR2 YYNGEE. The CDR3 DNA is TGTGCCAGCAGCGACTGGACTAGCGGGGACAATGAGCAGTTCTTC. This codes for CASSDWTSGDNEQFF. The full variable domain, with the rest looked up from reference TRBV9 and TRBJ2-1, is DSGVTQTPKHLITATGQRVTLRCSPRSGDLSVYWYQQSLDQGLQFLIQYYNGEERAKGNILERFSAQQFPDLHSELNLSSLELGDSALYFCASSDWTSGDNEQFFGPGTRLTVL.

This sequence joins TRBV7-8 and TRBJ1-2, with D hard to call. Germline V CDR1 and CDR2: SGHVS, FQNEAQ. The ends were cut back, 3 bases at V and 3 bases at J, with 14 bases in the middle. The CDR3 sequence is 15 residues long. The CDR3 DNA reads as TGTGCCAGCAGCTTTACAACGGACGTCGACTATGGCTACACCTTC. This sequence encodes CASSFTTDVDYGYTF. The whole variable domain, filled in from reference TRBV7-8 and TRBJ1-2, reads GAGVSQSPRYKVAKRGQDVALRCDPISGHVSLFWYQQALGQGPEFLTYFQNEAQLDKSGLPSDRFFAERPEGSVSTLKIQRTQQEDSAVYLCASSFTTDVDYGYTFGSGTRLTVV.

The chain has TRBV4-1 and TRBJ1-6, with 7 positions matching TRBD1. The CDR3 loop spans 15 amino acids. CDR1 MGHRA and CDR2 YSYEKL come from the germline V gene. Trimming took 2 bases from V and 10 from J; bases not matched to a gene: 8. Here the CDR3 DNA reads TGCGCCAGCAGCCAAAACAGGGGCACGGGGTCACCCCTCCACTTT. This translates into CASSQNRGTGSPLHF.

V is TRBV19 and J is TRBJ2-1; maybe TRBD2 (6 bases). The CDR3 contains 13 residues. V lost 6 bases, J lost 6 bases, and 12 bases lay in between. Germline V gene lookup returns CDR1 LNHDA and CDR2 SQIVND (reference sequence). CDR3 loop: CASSDGGRNEQFF. The CDR3 region has the DNA TGTGCCAGTAGCGACGGGGGTCGCAATGAGCAGTTCTTC.

The gene calls are TRBV7-5 and TRBJ2-7; the D call in the table, TRBD1, was not verified against the DNA. TRBV7-5 is tagged as a pseudogene. The CDR3 sequence is 20 residues long. The CDR3 region has the DNA TGTGCCAGAAGCTTAGTTATTTGGGACAGACTCCCCCGGGGGATCTACGAGCAGTACTTC. It is translated as CARSLVIWDRLPRGIYEQYF.

The chain employs TRBV7-2 and TRBJ2-4; possible D gene TRBD2, 5 bases. The germline gives CDR1 SGHTA, CDR2 FQGNSA. CDR3 size: 13 residues. Trimming cost V 3 bases and J 5 bases, with 8 bases left between them. The CDR3 DNA reads as TGTGCCAGCAGCTTGGGGAGAGAAAACATTCAGTACTTC. Its protein is CASSLGRENIQYF.

This chain joins TRBV5-8 and TRBJ1-2; tentative D call: TRBD1 (6 bases). Trimming pared 9 bases from V and 8 bases from J, leaving 17 bases between. Germline CDR1 SGHTS, CDR2 YDEGEE. The CDR3 loop spans 12 amino acids. For the CDR3, the DNA is TGTGCCAACTTCTGGAGGGGGAGCGGCTACACCTTC. Translating it yields CANFWRGSGYTF.

In its sample, this clone was seen a few times. The chain carries TRBV19 and TRBJ1-2; TRBD1 matches 9 bases. The junction had 6 bases not matched to a gene; V was cut back by 6 bases and J by 1 base. Germline CDR1 reads LNHDA; CDR2 reads SQIVND (reference sequence). The CDR3 runs 15 residues. The CDR3: CASRPGTGINYGYTF. As DNA, the CDR3 is TGTGCCAGTAGGCCCGGGACAGGGATTAACTATGGCTACACCTTC. Filled out from reference TRBV19 and TRBJ1-2, the complete variable domain reads DGGITQSPKYLFRKEGQNVTLSCEQNLNHDAMYWYRQDPGQGLRLIYYSQIVNDFQKGDIAEGYSVSREKKESFPLTVTSAQKNPTAFYLCASRPGTGINYGYTFGSGTRLTVV.

The chain carries TRBV5-1 and TRBJ1-1; 7 bases agree with TRBD1. The CDR3 sequence is 14 residues long. Trimming cost V 4 bases and J 1 base; bases outside gene matches: 4. Germline lookup yields CDR1 SGHRS and CDR2 YFSETQ. The CDR3 region has the DNA TGCGCCAGCAGCAGGGGACAGCCGAACACTGAAGCTTTCTTT. As protein: CASSRGQPNTEAFF. The whole variable domain, filled in from reference TRBV5-1 and TRBJ1-1, reads KAGVTQTPRYLIKTRGQQVTLSCSPISGHRSVSWYQQTPGQGLQFLFEYFSETQRNKGNFPGRFSGRQFSNSRSEMNVSTLELGDSALYLCASSRGQPNTEAFFGQGTRLTVV.